The 3 T cell receptor beta chains below come from one sample, sequenced in a study of blood T cell repertoires in COVID-19. Profiling relied on immunoSEQ multiplex PCR, and the TCRdb table lists in-frame clones only, not all of them. The sample has fewer than 250,000 clones, 92% seen once. The sequenced sample was peripheral blood. The receptors stem from a man aged 60 to 75 with COVID-19, enrolled during active disease.

This clone appeared a few times. V is TRBV18 and J is TRBJ2-7, with 7 bases fitting TRBD2. The V gene end was trimmed by 6 bases and the J gene end by 6 bases; junction bases not matched to a gene: 17. Germline V gene data show CDR1 as KGHSH and CDR2 as LQKENI. This CDR3 comprises 16 residues. This CDR3 reads CASSLARPGGPGEQYF. DNA of the CDR3: TGTGCCAGCTCTCTCGCGAGACCGGGGGGTCCAGGCGAGCAGTACTTC.

The CDR3 DNA sequence: TGTGCCTGGAGGGGTCGTGACTTGAACACTGAAGCTTTCTTT. This translates into CAWRGRDLNTEAFF. This chain joins TRBV30 and TRBJ1-1, with D uncertain. Per germline, CDR1 GTSNPN and CDR2 SVGIG (reference sequence). The CDR3 has 14 residues. V lost 3 bases and J 0 bases, leaving 11 bases between the germline ends.

This rearrangement joins TRBV7-2 to TRBJ1-5; D might be TRBD1 (5 bases). With 5 bases removed from V and 6 bases from J, the gap between germline ends came to 17 bases. Looked up from germline, CDR1 is SGHTA and CDR2 is FQGNSA. CDR3 length equals 15 residues. The CDR3 DNA is TGTGCCAGCAGCATACAGAACGCCCAGGGTCAGCCCCAGCATTTT. Translated: CASSIQNAQGQPQHF.